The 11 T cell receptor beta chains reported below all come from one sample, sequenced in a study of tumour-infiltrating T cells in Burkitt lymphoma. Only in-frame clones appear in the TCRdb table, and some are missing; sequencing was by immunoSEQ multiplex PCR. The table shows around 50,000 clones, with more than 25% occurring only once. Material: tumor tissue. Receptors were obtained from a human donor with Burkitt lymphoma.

The CDR3 bases are TGCGCCAGCAGCCGACAACTAGTATCCGGGGAGCTGTTTTTT. This translates into CASSRQLVSGELFF. The chain joins TRBV4-3 to TRBJ2-2; tentatively, D is TRBD2 (5 bases). Trimming removed 4 bases at V and 6 bases at J, with 12 bases between. Germline lookup yields CDR1 LGHNA and CDR2 YSLEER. The CDR3 contains 14 residues.

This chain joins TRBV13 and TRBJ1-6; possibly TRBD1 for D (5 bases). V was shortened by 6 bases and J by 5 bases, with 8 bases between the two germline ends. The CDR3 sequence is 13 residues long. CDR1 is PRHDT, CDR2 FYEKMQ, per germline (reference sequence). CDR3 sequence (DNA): TGTGCCAGCAGGGGGGGGAATAATTCACCCCTCCACTTT. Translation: CASRGGNNSPLHF.

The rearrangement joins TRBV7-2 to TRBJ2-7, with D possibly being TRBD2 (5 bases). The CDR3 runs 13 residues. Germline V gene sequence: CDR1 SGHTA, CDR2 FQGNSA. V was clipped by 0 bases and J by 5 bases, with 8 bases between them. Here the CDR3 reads CASSLARRNEQYF. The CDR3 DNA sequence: TGTGCCAGCAGCTTAGCAAGGAGGAACGAGCAGTACTTC.

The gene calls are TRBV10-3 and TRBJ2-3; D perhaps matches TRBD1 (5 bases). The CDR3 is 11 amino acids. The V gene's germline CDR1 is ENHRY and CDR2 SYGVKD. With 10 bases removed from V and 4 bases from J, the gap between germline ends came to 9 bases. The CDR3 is CANRGADTQYF. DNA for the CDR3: TGTGCCAATAGGGGCGCAGATACGCAGTATTTT.

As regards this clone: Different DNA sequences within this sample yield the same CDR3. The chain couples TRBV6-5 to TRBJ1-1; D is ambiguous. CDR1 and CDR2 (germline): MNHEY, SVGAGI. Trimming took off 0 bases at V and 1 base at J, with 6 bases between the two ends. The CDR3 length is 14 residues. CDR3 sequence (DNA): TGTGCCAGCAGTTACTCCGAGGGGAACACTGAAGCTTTCTTT. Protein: CASSYSEGNTEAFF.

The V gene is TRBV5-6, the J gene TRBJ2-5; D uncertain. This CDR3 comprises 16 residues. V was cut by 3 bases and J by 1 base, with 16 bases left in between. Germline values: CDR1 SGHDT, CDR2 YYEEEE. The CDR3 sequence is CASSSNNDRIQETQYF. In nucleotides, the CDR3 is TGTGCCAGCAGCTCGAATAATGACCGCATCCAAGAGACCCAGTACTTC. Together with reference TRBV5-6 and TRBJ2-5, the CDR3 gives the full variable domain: DAGVTQSPTHLIKTRGQQVTLRCSPKSGHDTVSWYQQALGQGPQFIFQYYEEEERQRGNFPDRFSGHQFPNYSSELNVNALLLGDSALYLCASSSNNDRIQETQYFGPGTRLLVL.

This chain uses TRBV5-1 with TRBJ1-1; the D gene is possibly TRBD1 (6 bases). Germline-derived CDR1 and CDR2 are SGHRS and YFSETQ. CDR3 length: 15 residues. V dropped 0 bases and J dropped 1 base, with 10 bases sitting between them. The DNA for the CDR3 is TGCGCCAGCAGCTTGGGGGACACCAGGAACACTGAAGCTTTCTTT. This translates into CASSLGDTRNTEAFF.

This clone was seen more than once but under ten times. CDR3 sequence reads: CASSLVTGTTGELFF. The CDR3 DNA sequence: TGCGCCAGCAGCTTGGTGACAGGGACGACCGGGGAGCTGTTTTTT. The chain recombines TRBV5-1 with TRBJ2-2; TRBD1 matches at 7 bases. Per germline, CDR1 SGHRS and CDR2 YFSETQ. V shed 0 bases and J 5 bases; nucleotides not matched to a gene: 4. CDR3 length: 15 residues.

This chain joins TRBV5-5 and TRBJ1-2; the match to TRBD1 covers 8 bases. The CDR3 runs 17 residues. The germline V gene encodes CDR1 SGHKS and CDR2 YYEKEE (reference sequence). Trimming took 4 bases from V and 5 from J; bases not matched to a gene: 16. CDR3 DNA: TGTGCCAGCAGCGGTCTAGCGGCAGGGGGCTATGGTTATGGCTACACCTTC. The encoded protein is CASSGLAAGGYGYGYTF.

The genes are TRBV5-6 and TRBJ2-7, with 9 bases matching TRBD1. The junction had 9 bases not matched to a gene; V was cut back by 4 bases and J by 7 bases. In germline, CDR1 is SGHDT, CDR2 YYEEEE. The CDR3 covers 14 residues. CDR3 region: CASSPDRGSGEQYF. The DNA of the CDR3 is TGTGCCAGCAGCCCGGACAGGGGAAGCGGAGAGCAGTACTTC.

CDR3 sequence reads: CASSGGRGPSTDTQYF. CDR3 nucleotide sequence: TGCGCCAGCAGCGGGGGGCGGGGGCCTAGCACAGATACGCAGTATTTT. V gene TRBV5-1 combines with J gene TRBJ2-3, with D perhaps TRBD2 (7 bases). The germline V gene has CDR1 SGHRS and CDR2 YFSETQ. The CDR3 covers 16 residues. The germline V and J ends were trimmed by 4 bases and 0 bases, with 15 bases remaining between them.